This T cell receptor (beta chain) was found in a study of T cells in Graves' hyperthyroidism and ophthalmopathy. Study summary: Peripheral blood was collected at initial diagnosis, before any treatment. General study results and limits: Blood also held most thyroid clonotypes expanded beyond 0.001. Classification by a 13 V-J model distinguished ophthalmopathy from stable hyperthyroidism.

TCR beta CDR3 regions were amplified from RNA transcripts. The primer set for the first-round RT-PCR of the TCR CDR3 was HTBI. A single record per CDR3 protein comes from TCRdb applying MiXCR to the multiplex PCR reads. This table holds roughly 400,000 distinct CDR3 sequences, around 15% found once. This clonotype has more than one count but fewer than ten. The antigen is not known. V lost 3 bases, J lost 0 bases, and 6 bases lay in between. There are 14 residues in the CDR3. Germline CDR1 MNHNS, CDR2 SASEGT. The chain recombines TRBV6-1 with TRBJ2-4; D not certain. This TCR was recovered from a man aged 50 to 59 with Graves' ophthalmopathy. Sequenced sample: blood. The chain's CDR3 is CASSDVGAKNIQYF. In DNA, the CDR3 is TGTGCCAGCAGTGACGTGGGAGCCAAAAACATTCAGTACTTC.